This is a list of T cell receptor beta chains from one sample in a study of radiotherapy plus CTLA-4 blockade in lung cancer. Clones were sequenced by immunoSEQ multiplex PCR, and TCRdb holds only the in-frame ones, with some missing. The data hold 90,000 or so clones, with about four fifths observed a single time. The sequencing here drew on peripheral blood, taken from a patient treated with radiotherapy plus ipilimumab. The receptors were sampled from a human donor with non-small cell lung cancer who had stable disease on radiotherapy plus ipilimumab. Both conserved end residues are part of each CDR3. A D gene is named only where the DNA matches it firmly. Clone size is stated in some rows and not others, as once, few, many or a class when expanded.

d_call clone_size j_call v_call cdr3_nt cdr3_aa
TRBD1 - TRBJ1-1 TRBV29-1 TGCAGCGTCGAAGACTATAGACAGGGGAACACTGAAGCTTTCTTT CSVEDYRQGNTEAFF
- few TRBJ1-1 TRBV7-9 TGTGCCAGCAGCTTAGATTTACGGGGACCTTTCTTT CASSLDLRGPFF
- - TRBJ1-4 TRBV28 TGTGCCAGCAGTTTATTCAGGAAGTCGAATGAAAAACTGTTTTTT CASSLFRKSNEKLFF
- - TRBJ2-3 TRBV20-1 TGCAGTGCTAGGGACCCAGATACGCAGTATTTT CSARDPDTQYF
TRBD1 - TRBJ2-3 TRBV6-4 TGTGCCAGCAGCTTAGGGGGCATCACAGATACGCAGTATTTT CASSLGGITDTQYF
- - TRBJ2-5 TRBV19 TGTGCCAGTAGTATAGGGAGGTCAGAGACCCAGTACTTC CASSIGRSETQYF
- - TRBJ1-1 TRBV11-2 TGTGCCAGCAGCTTAGTAGGGGCAGGGTTTGCTTTCTTT CASSLVGAGFAFF
- - TRBJ2-7 TRBV2 TGTGCCAGCACCAGAAACCAGGGGAATAAAAAGCAGTACTTC CASTRNQGNKKQYF
- - TRBJ2-5 TRBV2 TGTGCCAGCAGAGGTCAGGGGACCCAGTACTTC CASRGQGTQYF
- - TRBJ2-7 TRBV5-8 TGTGCCAGCAGCTTGCCAGGCTACTACGAGCAGTACTTC CASSLPGYYEQYF
TRBD1 - TRBJ2-3 TRBV18 TGTGCCAGCTCATCCGGGACAGGGGGGCTCCCAGATACGCAGTATTTT CASSSGTGGLPDTQYF
TRBD2 medium-sized TRBJ2-1 TRBV9 TGTGCCAGCAGCCCGGGTAGCGGGACTATCTACAATGAGCAGTTCTTC CASSPGSGTIYNEQFF
TRBD1 - TRBJ1-3 TRBV9 TGTGCCAGCAGCGGACAGGGTTGGGACACCATATATTTT CASSGQGWDTIYF
- few TRBJ2-2 TRBV5-4 TGTGCCAGCAGCCCAGAAGGTCCCGGGGAGCTGTTTTTT CASSPEGPGELFF
- - TRBJ1-6 TRBV19 TGTGCCAGTAGTATTGGGGGCTCCTATAATTCACCCCTCCACTTT CASSIGGSYNSPLHF
- - TRBJ1-4 TRBV7-8 TGTGCCAGCAGCTTAGGGCAGTCCTTGGGAAGAGAAAAACTGTTTTTT CASSLGQSLGREKLFF
- - TRBJ1-4 TRBV18 TGTGCCAGCTCACAATCTAGTTCCCCTAATGAAAAACTGTTTTTT CASSQSSSPNEKLFF
TRBD2 - TRBJ2-1 TRBV9 TGTGCCAGCAGCTTCAGGACTAGCGGGGGGTTCTACAATGAGCAGCTCTTC CASSFRTSGGFYNEQLF
- - TRBJ2-7 TRBV5-1 TGCGCCAGCAGCTTGGCCGGGCTGAGGGGCGAGCAGTACTTC CASSLAGLRGEQYF
- - TRBJ2-1 TRBV6-5 TGTGCCAGCAGTTACTCGGTCCGGACGCCGCGGGATGAGCAGTTCTTC CASSYSVRTPRDEQFF
- once TRBJ1-1 TRBV7-6 TGTGCCAGCAGCACAATTAGGGGGTCCCCTGAAGCTTTCTTT CASSTIRGSPEAFF
- - TRBJ2-3 TRBV7-6 TGTGCCAGCAGCTTAGGGGGCAGTACTAGCACAGATACGCAGTATTTT CASSLGGSTSTDTQYF
- - TRBJ2-1 TRBV5-1 TGCGCCAGCAGCTTGGTCTCGACGGGCAATGAGCAGTTCTTC CASSLVSTGNEQFF
- - TRBJ2-7 TRBV30 TGTGCCTGGAGTCCCCGGGTAGGGAGAAACGAGCAGTACTTC CAWSPRVGRNEQYF
- - TRBJ2-3 TRBV5-1 TGCGCCAGCAGCCAAAGGGGGGGGGCGACCACTCTAGCTAGCACAGATACGCAGTATTTT CASSQRGGATTLASTDTQYF
- - TRBJ1-6 TRBV20-1 TGCAGTGCTAATGATTCACCCCTCCACTTT CSANDSPLHF
- once TRBJ2-3 TRBV7-3 TGTGCCAGCAGCTTAGATCGGGGGACAGATACGCAGTATTTT CASSLDRGTDTQYF
- - TRBJ1-4 TRBV18 TGTGCCAGCTCACCATGGGGGCCTGGACGTCTAACTAATGAAAAACTGTTTTTT CASSPWGPGRLTNEKLFF
- once TRBJ2-1 TRBV19 TGTGCCAGTAGTGGTCGGAAGGTAGACGAGCAGTTCTTC CASSGRKVDEQFF